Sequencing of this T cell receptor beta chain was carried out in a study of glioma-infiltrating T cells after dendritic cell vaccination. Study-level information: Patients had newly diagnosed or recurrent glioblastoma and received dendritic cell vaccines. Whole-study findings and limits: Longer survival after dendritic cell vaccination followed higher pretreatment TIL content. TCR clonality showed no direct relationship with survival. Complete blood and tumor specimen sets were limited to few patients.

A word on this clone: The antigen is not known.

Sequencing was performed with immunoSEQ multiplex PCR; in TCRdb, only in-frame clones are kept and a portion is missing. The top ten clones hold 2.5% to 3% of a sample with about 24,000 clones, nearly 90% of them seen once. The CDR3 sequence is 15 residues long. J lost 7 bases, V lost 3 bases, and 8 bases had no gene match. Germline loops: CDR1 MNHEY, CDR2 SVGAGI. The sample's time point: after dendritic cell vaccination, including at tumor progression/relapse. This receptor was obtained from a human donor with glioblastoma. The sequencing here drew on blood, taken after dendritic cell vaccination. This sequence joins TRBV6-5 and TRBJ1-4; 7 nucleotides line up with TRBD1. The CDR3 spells CASSYRQGVGEKLFF. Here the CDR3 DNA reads TGTGCCAGCAGTTATCGACAGGGAGTAGGTGAAAAACTGTTTTTT.